This paragraph reports one T cell receptor (beta chain). The target antigen is unknown. With 5 bases clipped from V and 5 bases from J, the junction kept 6 bases outside the gene matches. Germline loops: CDR1 MNHNS, CDR2 SASEGT. The CDR3 contains 14 residues. PCR involved 60 Vbeta and 13 Jbeta primers. Sequencing used immunoSEQ multiplex PCR; TCRdb keeps in-frame clones, though not all of them. The table shows 49,000 or so clones, with over 75% occurring only once. This sample was taken from a study of cytomegalovirus exposure and HLA in healthy donors. Study-level findings and limits: Donor immune exposure was known only as CMV serostatus. The authors excluded some V segments, including TRBV6-2 and TRBV6-3, as indistinguishable. Trimming of TCR beta V- and J-genes showed a link, identified in a later analysis, to a missense DCLRE1C variant.

The clonotype originates from a boy aged 5-17 years in good health and CMV-seropositive. The chain links TRBV6-1 to TRBJ2-1; 7 nucleotides match TRBD2. The sequenced material came from PBMCs. The CDR3 here is CASSPQTSNNEQFF. The DNA for the CDR3 is TGTGCCAGCAGTCCTCAGACTAGCAACAATGAGCAGTTCTTC.